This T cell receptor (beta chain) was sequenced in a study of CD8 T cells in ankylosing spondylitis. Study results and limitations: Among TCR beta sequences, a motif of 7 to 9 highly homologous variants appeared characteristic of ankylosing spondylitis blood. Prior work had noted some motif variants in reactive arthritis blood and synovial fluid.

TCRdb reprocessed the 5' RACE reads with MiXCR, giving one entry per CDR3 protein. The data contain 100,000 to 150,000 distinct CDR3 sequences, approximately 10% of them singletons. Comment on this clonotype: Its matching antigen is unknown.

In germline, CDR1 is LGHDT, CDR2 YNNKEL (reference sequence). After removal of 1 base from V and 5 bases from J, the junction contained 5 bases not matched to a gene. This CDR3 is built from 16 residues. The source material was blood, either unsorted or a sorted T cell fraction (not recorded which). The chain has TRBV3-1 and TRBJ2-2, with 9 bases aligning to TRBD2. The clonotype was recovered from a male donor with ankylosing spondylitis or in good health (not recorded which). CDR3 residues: CASSQGLAGRTGELFF. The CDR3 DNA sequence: TGTGCCAGCAGCCAAGGCCTAGCGGGACGAACCGGGGAGCTGTTTTTT.